This TCR beta chain is drawn from a study of T cell responses to AZD1222 COVID-19 vaccine (dated by TCRdb to the early 2020s). With regard to the full study: Because spike-specific TCR depth and breadth did not differ between the two schedules, AZD1222 recipients who got a second dose at roughly 4 weeks were pooled with those who got a second dose at roughly 12 weeks. A total of over 230 trial participants underwent TCR sequencing, of whom roughly 210 had received two doses of AZD1222 and around 25 had received two doses of the MenACWY control vaccine. Enrollment into the trials was organized by age into subgroups of 18-55, 56-69 and 70-plus years, and those subgroups contained about 160, 30 and 59 TCR-sequenced participants, respectively. Broad study findings and their caveats: The whole spike protein was spanned by vaccine-associated CD4 TCRs, and dominant responses were seen in regions 160-218 and 743-854. A significant rise in spike-specific TCR breadth and depth was observed after two AZD1222 doses relative to day 0 and relative to MenACWY recipients. Conclusions about previously exposed vaccinees were limited because only a handful of AZD1222 recipients were SARS-CoV-2 seropositive at baseline. Epitopes outside the regions mutated in the B.1.351 and B.1.1.7 variants were reportedly recognized by nearly half of the unique spike-specific TCRs. No day 14 peak-response samples were available, so repertoires were characterized only after the peak T cell response. Most participants were white British and females outnumbered males, and the authors suggested that clonal diversity may have been underestimated. In the small 56-69-year group, the increase in depth fell short of significance, most likely because of low power.

The CDR3 regions of human TCRbeta chains were analyzed by immunosequencing. As for the original processing: Repertoire TCRs were matched against a reference library of SARS-CoV-2-specific TCRs generated with the MIRA antigen-specificity platform. Breadth was defined as the fraction of unique TCRs that were SARS-CoV-2-associated, and depth was defined as the fraction of total T cells that were SARS-CoV-2-associated. Each spike-specific TCR was assigned to its reactive spike region and to a CD4 or CD8 class using the MIRA data. Log10-transformed breadth and depth values were compared by one-way ANOVA with Sidak's multiple comparisons tests. TCRdb stores this immuneACCESS table with in-frame sequences only. Part of the clones is absent; in the studies checked, under half of the shortfall reflects unresolved V genes, and no reason is known for the rest. V, J and clone size were drawn from that table, and D and trimming were deduced from the DNA. Recorded for this sample are about 93,000 clones; about 86% of them occurred a single time. Approximately 8% of the sample goes to the ten largest clones.

A remark on this clone: There is no known antigen for this receptor. Nothing much larger sits one base from this clone, and base qualities are not available.

For this chain, trimming is 4 bases at the V end and 2 bases at the J end, and the number of junction bases without a gene match is 15. The CDR3 measures 20 amino acids from cysteine to phenylalanine. Only the CDR3 part of the read is kept: 60 bases, read in frame from the first base. CDR1 is given as SGHRS and CDR2 as YFSETQ, both from the germline V gene. The sample's time point label, in plain terms: baseline before first vaccination. The vaccinee samples were drawn from two UK trials, COV001 and COV002, one of which was a single-blind randomized controlled phase 2/3 trial testing AZD1222 (ChAdOx1 nCoV-19) in healthy adults. For TCRbeta chain sequencing, PBMC samples were collected from trial participants at day 0 and at day 28 after the second dose.

The TCR originated in an adult in good health. The source material was peripheral blood, sampled on day 0 of AZD1222 vaccination. This chain is built from TRBV5-1 and TRBJ2-6; 10 bases in the middle match TRBD1. CDR3 protein: CASSLPDRADRGAGANVLTF. The DNA is as follows: TGCGCCAGCAGCCTTCCAGACCGCGCGGACAGGGGGGCTGGGGCCAACGTCCTGACTTTC.